Given below is one TCR beta chain in context. The target antigen is unknown. A read error is possible here, since a much larger clone lies one base away. TCRdb fed the reads into MiXCR, producing one record per CDR3 protein. The table has approximately 910,000 distinct CDR3 sequences, approximately 31% seen once. This specimen comes from a study of T cell repertoires in cytomegalovirus infection. Whole-study findings and limits: CMV-specific HLA-C-restricted TCR beta clonotypes dominated the ex vivo response.

The sequence was collected from a human donor in good health (CMV status not recorded). Some clones in this sample may be carry-over from other donors' samples. The material was cultured CD8+ T cells from PBMCs, obtained from culture after CMV antigen stimulation.

The CDR3 nucleotides are TGTGCCAGCAGCGGAAACGACAGGGCTCCTGGAAACGCCATATATTTT. This sequence encodes CASSGNDRAPGNAIYF. The chain couples TRBV7-3 to TRBJ1-3, with TRBD1 matching over 7 bases. Germline V gene lookup returns CDR1 SGHTA and CDR2 FQGTGA. The CDR3 contains 16 residues.